The 15 T cell receptor beta chains listed next were all sequenced from one sample in a study of beta chain features in type 1 diabetes. General study results and limits: Shorter TCRB CDR3s, moderately but significantly so, were found in Type 1 diabetes patients in all four CD4+ subsets.

Reverse transcription of all isolated RNA meant that expressed TCRB transcripts were sequenced. The assay was immunoSEQ multiplex PCR, and TCRdb's table has in-frame clones only and misses some. The profile shows some 140,000 clones, roughly 10% of them singletons. Antigen specificity for these receptors is unknown. Material: central memory CD4+ T cells from blood. These receptors came from a man in his thirties or forties with type 1 diabetes.

This clone was counted only a few times. CDR3 bases: TGTGCCAGCAGCTTAGCACAGTACAATGAGCAGTTCTTC. Translated: CASSLAQYNEQFF. This chain connects TRBV7-2 to TRBJ2-1; D is unresolved. In germline, CDR1 is SGHTA, CDR2 FQGNSA. V dropped 0 bases and J dropped 4 bases, with 4 bases sitting between them. The CDR3 has 13 residues.

This clone was seen more than once but under ten times. The genes are TRBV30 and TRBJ2-2; the D gene is possibly TRBD1 (6 bases). Germline V gives CDR1 GTSNPN, CDR2 SVGIG (reference sequence). The V and J ends lost 8 bases and 6 bases respectively, with 16 bases between them. The CDR3 runs to 13 residues. The CDR3, as DNA: TGTGCCGCAACTCGCCAGGGGCCCGGGGAGCTGTTTTTT. Translating it yields CAATRQGPGELFF.

The chain links TRBV5-6 to TRBJ2-3; unclear D gene. Germline CDR1 reads SGHDT; CDR2 reads YYEEEE. The CDR3 has 14 residues. V lost 4 bases to trimming and J lost 4 bases, with 13 bases between them. CDR3 loop: CASSPRWSADTQYF. DNA of the CDR3: TGTGCCAGCAGCCCCCGTTGGTCAGCAGATACGCAGTATTTT.

The sample holds a few counts of this clone. The J gene is TRBJ1-5, the V gene TRBV6-5; no reliable D call. The germline gives CDR1 MNHEY, CDR2 SVGAGI. The ends were cut back, 6 bases at V and 7 bases at J, with 10 bases in the middle. The length of the CDR3 is 12 residues. The DNA for the CDR3 is TGTGCCAGCAGGGAGGGAGGGCAGCCCCAGCATTTT. Amino acid sequence: CASREGGQPQHF.

This clone was counted only a few times. CDR3 protein: CASSPTIQGGYEQYF. DNA for the CDR3: TGTGCCAGCAGCCCCACCATACAGGGCGGGTACGAGCAGTACTTC. This chain connects TRBV13 to TRBJ2-7; tentatively, D is TRBD1 (6 bases). CDR3 length equals 15 residues. Germline V gene data show CDR1 as PRHDT and CDR2 as FYEKMQ (reference sequence). V was pared by 5 bases and J by 4 bases, with 18 bases between.

This clone occurred a few times. The rearrangement links TRBV9 to TRBJ2-3; no clear D. The germline CDR1 and CDR2 sequences are SGDLS and YYNGEE. CDR3 length: 12 residues. The germline V and J ends were trimmed by 6 bases and 0 bases, with 5 bases remaining between them. The CDR3: CASTRSTDTQYF. CDR3 coding DNA: TGTGCCAGCACCAGAAGCACAGATACGCAGTATTTT. Combining the CDR3 with reference TRBV9 and TRBJ2-3 gives the whole variable domain DSGVTQTPKHLITATGQRVTLRCSPRSGDLSVYWYQQSLDQGLQFLIQYYNGEERAKGNILERFSAQQFPDLHSELNLSSLELGDSALYFCASTRSTDTQYFGPGTRLTVL.

This sequence joins TRBV21-1 and TRBJ2-7; the D call TRBD2 from the table was never checked on the DNA. TRBV21-1 is marked as a pseudogene. This CDR3 has 13 residues. The CDR3 sequence is CASSKALSYEQYF. The CDR3 DNA follows: TGTGCCAGCAGCAAAGCGCTGAGCTACGAGCAGTACTTC.

This clone was counted a single time. The V and J genes are TRBV5-4 and TRBJ2-1; TRBD2 aligns across 8 bases. The CDR3 length is 17 residues. CDR1 and CDR2 from the germline V gene are SGHNT and YYREEE (reference sequence). V shed 4 bases, J shed 7 bases, and the junction held 16 bases outside the gene matches. Here the CDR3 reads CASSPTLGGGYGNEQFF. The CDR3 DNA reads TGTGCCAGCAGCCCGACCCTAGGCGGGGGGTACGGGAATGAGCAGTTCTTC.

The gene calls are TRBV6-5 and TRBJ1-1; no firm D call. V lost 4 bases to trimming and J lost 7 bases, with 19 bases between them. Germline V gene sequence: CDR1 MNHEY, CDR2 SVGAGI. The length of the CDR3 is 15 residues. CDR3 DNA sequence: TGTGCCAGCAGTTCCCTCGGCATTGGGAGCGGTGAAGCTTTCTTT. This sequence encodes CASSSLGIGSGEAFF.

The genes are TRBV5-1 and TRBJ2-7, with 7 bases matching TRBD1. CDR1 SGHRS and CDR2 YFSETQ come from the germline V gene. The CDR3 contains 14 residues. V gave up 4 bases and J gave up 2 bases; unmatched junction bases: 6. CDR3 amino acids: CASSPGTVTYEQYF. In nucleotides, the CDR3 is TGCGCCAGCAGCCCTGGGACAGTAACCTACGAGCAGTACTTC.

The chain is built from TRBV2 and TRBJ2-6, with 8 bases matching TRBD1. Germline V gene data show CDR1 as SNHLY and CDR2 as FYNNEI. CDR3 size: 16 residues. Trimming removed 6 bases from V and 2 bases from J; junction bases left unmatched: 6. CDR3 DNA sequence: TGTGCCAGCAGGCAGGGGGCGCGGGCTGGGGCCAACGTCCTGACTTTC. It encodes CASRQGARAGANVLTF. Complete variable domain (other parts from reference TRBV2 and TRBJ2-6): EPEVTQTPSHQVTQMGQEVILRCVPISNHLYFYWYRQILGQKVEFLVSFYNNEISEKSEIFDDQFSVERPDGSNFTLKIRSTKLEDSAMYFCASRQGARAGANVLTFGAGSRLTVL.

This clone was observed a handful of times. This chain connects TRBV29-1 to TRBJ1-3, with TRBD1 as a possible D gene (6 bases). This CDR3 comprises 11 residues. Deletions cut 7 bases from V and 4 bases from J, with 8 bases between. Germline V gives CDR1 SQVTM, CDR2 ANQGSEA. The CDR3, as DNA: TGCAGCGCCGGACAGGGAAACACCATATATTTT. Translating gives CSAGQGNTIYF.

This clone was seen more than once but under ten times. At the DNA level, this CDR3 is encoded by other sequences in the same sample as well. V and J are TRBV28 and TRBJ2-7; D might be TRBD2 (6 bases). Germline V gene lookup returns CDR1 MDHEN and CDR2 SYDVKM. Trimming pared 5 bases from V and 4 bases from J, leaving 9 bases between. CDR3 size: 12 residues. DNA of the CDR3: TGTGCCAGCAGTCTCCGGGGGTACGAGCAGTACTTC. This codes for CASSLRGYEQYF.

Only a few counts were recorded for this clone. The chain joins TRBV10-3 to TRBJ2-1, with 9 bases that match TRBD1. Germline CDR1 and CDR2: ENHRY and SYGVKD. The CDR3 covers 15 residues. V gave up 6 bases and J gave up 7 bases; unmatched junction bases: 10. The CDR3 DNA is TGTGCCATCAGGGTACAGGGGGCGTTTGGGAATGAGCAGTTCTTC. It yields the protein CAIRVQGAFGNEQFF.

A few counts support this clone. V is TRBV7-2 and J is TRBJ2-7; 9 bases fit TRBD1. The germline CDR1 and CDR2 sequences are SGHTA and FQGNSA. V was clipped by 5 bases and J by 0 bases; unmatched bases: 5. CDR3 length: 15 amino acids. The DNA of the CDR3 is TGTGCCAGCAGCACCGGGACAGGGCCCTCCTACGAGCAGTACTTC. Its translation: CASSTGTGPSYEQYF.